The 8 T cell receptor beta chains below all came from one sample that was sequenced in a study of T cell responses to AZD1222 COVID-19 vaccine. TCRdb's copy holds only in-frame clones and misses some; the assay was immunoSEQ multiplex PCR. The sample holds about 96,000 clones, 88% seen once. The source was peripheral blood, collected on day 0 of AZD1222 vaccination. These receptors all come from an adult in good health.

The chain uses TRBV10-3 and TRBJ2-2; 7 nucleotides align to TRBD2. The V gene end was trimmed by 7 bases and the J gene end by 2 bases; junction bases not matched to a gene: 4. Germline CDR1 and CDR2: ENHRY and SYGVKD. The CDR3 extends over 14 amino acids. CDR3 in DNA: TGTGCCATCACCCCTAGCGGTAACACCGGGGAGCTGTTTTTT. Its protein product is CAITPSGNTGELFF.

The chain recombines TRBV19 with TRBJ2-5, with 8 nucleotides matching TRBD2. The germline gives CDR1 LNHDA, CDR2 SQIVND (reference sequence). The CDR3 is made up of 14 amino acids. The trim removed 4 bases at V and 3 bases at J, leaving 4 bases unmatched. The CDR3 protein is CASSNAGGEETQYF. Written as DNA, the CDR3 is TGTGCCAGTAGTAATGCGGGAGGAGAAGAGACCCAGTACTTC.

The V gene is TRBV11-2, the J gene TRBJ1-2; D uncertain. The ends were cut back, 0 bases at V and 5 bases at J, with 10 bases in the middle. Per the germline V gene, CDR1 is SGHAT and CDR2 is FQNNGV. This CDR3 is 14 amino acids long. This CDR3 reads CASSLDGRAYGYTF. Written as DNA, the CDR3 is TGTGCCAGCAGCTTAGATGGGAGAGCTTATGGCTACACCTTC.

This clone was recorded only once. The rearrangement links TRBV5-1 to TRBJ1-2; TRBD1 might be the D (5 bases). There are 15 residues in the CDR3. Per germline, CDR1 SGHRS and CDR2 YFSETQ. V was pared by 0 bases and J by 6 bases, with 15 bases between. CDR3: CASSLAGGVLDGYTF. The CDR3 DNA sequence: TGCGCCAGCAGCTTGGCCGGGGGGGTGTTAGATGGCTACACCTTC.

The chain recombines TRBV14 with TRBJ2-5; no firm D call. The V gene lost 2 bases and the J gene lost 1 base, with 8 bases spanning the gap. This CDR3 contains 14 residues. Germline lookup yields CDR1 SGHDN and CDR2 FVKESK. This CDR3 reads CASSQLNSQETQYF. Here the CDR3 DNA reads TGTGCCAGCAGCCAACTCAACAGCCAAGAGACCCAGTACTTC.

V is TRBV20-1 and J is TRBJ2-5, with D possibly TRBD2 on 6 matching bases. Per the germline V gene, CDR1 is DFQATT and CDR2 is SNEGSKA (reference sequence). The CDR3 extends over 11 amino acids. DNA of the CDR3: TGCAGCGTGCGGAGGGGAGAGACCCAGTACTTC. It yields the protein CSVRRGETQYF.

The rearrangement links TRBV27 to TRBJ1-5; D gene unclear. Germline V gene data show CDR1 as MNHEY and CDR2 as SMNVEV (reference sequence). Trimming stripped 10 bases from V and 5 bases from J, with 15 bases between. CDR3 length: 13 residues. The CDR3 loop is CANEIADDQPQHF. CDR3 bases: TGTGCCAACGAAATTGCGGATGATCAGCCCCAGCATTTT.

This rearrangement joins TRBV28 to TRBJ1-2; TRBD1 agrees at 12 bases. Trimming took 6 bases from V and 4 from J; bases not matched to a gene: 3. The CDR3 length is 14 residues. Germline V gene sequence: CDR1 MDHEN, CDR2 SYDVKM. The CDR3 here is CASRGQGAIYGYTF. The CDR3 DNA sequence: TGTGCCAGCAGGGGACAGGGGGCGATCTATGGCTACACCTTC.